This record concerns one T cell receptor (beta chain) sequence. Other DNA sequences from this sample encode an identical CDR3 as well. The germline V gene encodes CDR1 MNHEY and CDR2 SVGAGI. This CDR3 is built from 13 residues. J lost 0 bases, V lost 6 bases, and 1 base had no gene match. The sample originates from a study of blood T cell repertoires in COVID-19. Study details: Researchers got acute and convalescent COVID-19 samples from the United States, Italy and Spain.

The data were produced by immunoSEQ multiplex PCR, yet TCRdb's version contains in-frame clones alone and is incomplete. Of about 150,000 clones in the sample, around four fifths were seen once. This TCR came from a man aged 45-60 years who had recovered from COVID-19. The gene calls are TRBV6-5 and TRBJ1-1; 7 bases are a match to TRBD1. Sample: PBMCs or T cells enriched from blood (not recorded which). CDR3 sequence: CASSTGVNTEAFF. In DNA, the CDR3 is TGTGCCAGCAGCACAGGGGTGAACACTGAAGCTTTCTTT.